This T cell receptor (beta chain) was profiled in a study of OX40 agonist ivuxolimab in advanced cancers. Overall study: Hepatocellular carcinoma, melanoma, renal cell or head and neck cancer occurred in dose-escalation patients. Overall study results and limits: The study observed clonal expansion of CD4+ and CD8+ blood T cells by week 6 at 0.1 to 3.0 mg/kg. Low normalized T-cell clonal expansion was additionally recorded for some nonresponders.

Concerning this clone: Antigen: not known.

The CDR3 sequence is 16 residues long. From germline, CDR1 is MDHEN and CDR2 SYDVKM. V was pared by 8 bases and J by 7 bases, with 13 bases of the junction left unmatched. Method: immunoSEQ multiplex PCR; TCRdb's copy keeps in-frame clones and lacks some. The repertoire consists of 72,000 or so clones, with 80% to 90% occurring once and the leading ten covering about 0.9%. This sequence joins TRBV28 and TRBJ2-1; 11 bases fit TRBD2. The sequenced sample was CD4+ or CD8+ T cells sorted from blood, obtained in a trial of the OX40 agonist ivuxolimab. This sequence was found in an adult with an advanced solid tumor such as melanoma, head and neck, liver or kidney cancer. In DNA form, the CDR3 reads TGTGCCAGCGCCGAAACTAGCGGGAGAACGCGGAATGAGCAGTTCTTC. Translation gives CASAETSGRTRNEQFF.